The 15 T cell receptor beta chains below all came from one sample that was sequenced in a study of cytomegalovirus exposure and HLA in healthy donors. The PCR had 60 Vbeta and 13 Jbeta primers. Profiled with immunoSEQ multiplex PCR; TCRdb holds only in-frame clones, not every one. This sample's table has approximately 42,000 clones. Material: PBMCs. These receptors were taken from a male donor in good health and CMV-seronegative.

V is TRBV7-2 and J is TRBJ2-4; 7 bases are a match to TRBD2. CDR1 SGHTA and CDR2 FQGNSA come from the germline V gene. This CDR3 contains 12 residues. V lost 11 bases, J lost 7 bases, and 8 bases stayed unmatched. The CDR3: CASGGSGNIQYF. Written as DNA, the CDR3 is TGTGCCTCGGGGGGTAGCGGTAACATTCAGTACTTC.

The V and J genes are TRBV19 and TRBJ2-7; 12 bases line up with TRBD2. Germline lookup yields CDR1 LNHDA and CDR2 SQIVND (reference sequence). The CDR3 runs 14 residues. Trimming removed 8 bases from V and 6 bases from J; junction bases left unmatched: 8. The chain's CDR3 is CASQRTSGTSEQYF. The CDR3 DNA follows: TGTGCCAGTCAAAGGACTAGCGGGACGTCCGAGCAGTACTTC.

The rearrangement links TRBV30 to TRBJ2-1; possibly TRBD2 for D (8 bases). Germline V lookup: CDR1 GTSNPN, CDR2 SVGIG (reference sequence). The CDR3 totals 15 residues. V lost 5 bases to trimming and J lost 9 bases, with 23 bases between them. The CDR3 coding sequence is TGTGCCTGGGGGCCCGGGACTAGGGGGCGTGGTGAGCAGTTCTTC. The encoded protein is CAWGPGTRGRGEQFF.

On this clone itself: A junction boundary mismatches the germline segment, possibly from a read error. The V call is TRBV7-9, the J call TRBJ2-5, with a weak D call TRBD2 (5 bases). Germline lookup yields CDR1 SEHNR and CDR2 FQNEAQ (reference sequence). The CDR3 spans 13 residues. The CDR3 loop reads CASSLASASLRDF. CDR3 nucleotides: TGTGCCAGCAGCTTAGCGTCGGCTAGCCTTCGGGACTTC.

The chain carries TRBV5-6 and TRBJ1-2; no clear D. The germline V and J ends were trimmed by 4 bases and 5 bases, with 12 bases remaining between them. The CDR3 has 13 amino acids. The germline V gene encodes CDR1 SGHDT and CDR2 YYEEEE. The chain's CDR3 is CASSRSAGYGYTF. DNA for the CDR3: TGTGCCAGCAGCCGTTCTGCGGGATATGGCTACACCTTC.

The chain links TRBV19 to TRBJ2-7; TRBD2 aligns across 11 bases. CDR1 is LNHDA, CDR2 SQIVND, per germline (reference sequence). J lost 1 base, V lost 8 bases, and 16 bases had no gene match. The CDR3 consists of 18 residues. Here the CDR3 DNA reads TGTGCCAGTCGCCGTGAGGCGACCGGGACTAGCGGTTCCTACGAGCAGTACTTC. As protein: CASRREATGTSGSYEQYF.

This chain uses TRBV2 with TRBJ1-5; 9 bases fit TRBD1. This CDR3 region has 16 residues. CDR1 is SNHLY, CDR2 FYNNEI, per germline. The V and J ends lost 4 bases and 5 bases, in that order; junction bases with no gene match: 9. CDR3 sequence reads: CASSGSATGGDQPQHF. In DNA, the CDR3 is TGTGCCAGCAGTGGGTCCGCGACAGGGGGGGATCAGCCCCAGCATTTT.

The chain carries TRBV7-3 and TRBJ2-5; 11 nucleotides align to TRBD2. CDR1 and CDR2 from the germline V gene are SGHTA and FQGTGA. The CDR3 sequence is 14 residues long. J lost 5 bases, V lost 4 bases, and 3 bases had no gene match. CDR3 in DNA: TGTGCCAGCAGCTCGGGACTAGCGGAGGAGACCCAGTACTTC. Encoded protein: CASSSGLAEETQYF.

The chain employs TRBV5-6 and TRBJ2-1, with TRBD1 matching 7 bases. The germline CDR1 and CDR2 sequences are SGHDT and YYEEEE. The length of the CDR3 is 16 residues. The V gene end was trimmed by 0 bases and the J gene end by 4 bases; junction bases not matched to a gene: 7. The CDR3 bases are TGTGCCAGCAGCTTGGGTCTCAGGGGGATTTACAATGAGCAGTTCTTC. Encoded protein: CASSLGLRGIYNEQFF.

The rearrangement links TRBV10-3 to TRBJ2-1; possible D gene TRBD2, 6 bases. Germline CDR1 is ENHRY and CDR2 is SYGVKD. The length of the CDR3 is 13 residues. The ends were cut back, 6 bases at V and 5 bases at J, with 11 bases in the middle. The CDR3 DNA follows: TGTGCCATCAGGGAGGGTCTAGACAATGAGCAGTTCTTC. Protein: CAIREGLDNEQFF.

The chain links TRBV6-5 to TRBJ1-5, with D possibly TRBD1 on 6 matching bases. CDR1 and CDR2 from the germline V gene are MNHEY and SVGAGI. Trimming pared 6 bases from V and 4 bases from J, leaving 13 bases between. The CDR3 runs to 14 residues. In DNA form, the CDR3 reads TGTGCCAGCAGCCTACTCCAGGGGAATCAGCCCCAGCATTTT. Amino acids: CASSLLQGNQPQHF.

The rearrangement joins TRBV5-1 to TRBJ2-7, with a possible D match to TRBD2 (5 bases). CDR3 length equals 17 residues. Germline lookup yields CDR1 SGHRS and CDR2 YFSETQ. Between the trimmed V and J ends, which lost 0 bases and 4 bases, there was a span of 20 bases. The DNA of the CDR3 is TGCGCCAGCAGCTTGGGGTACACCGCAGTTGCGGGTTACGAGCAGTACTTC. Protein: CASSLGYTAVAGYEQYF.

The chain combines TRBV18 with TRBJ1-6, with 9 bases identical to TRBD1. Germline V gene sequence: CDR1 KGHSH, CDR2 LQKENI. CDR3 length: 16 residues. V dropped 3 bases and J dropped 5; count of bases not matched to a gene: 5. The CDR3 is CASSPGTGLNNSPLHF. In nucleotides, the CDR3 is TGTGCCAGCTCACCGGGGACAGGGCTAAATAATTCACCCCTCCACTTT.

This chain joins TRBV21-1 and TRBJ1-4; the table's D gene call, TRBD1, was not cross checked with the DNA. TRBV21-1 is given as a pseudogene. The CDR3 extends over 11 amino acids. The CDR3 coding sequence is TGTGCCAGCAGCAAAGGAGAACAGGCCTCTTTT. This gives the protein CASSKGEQASF.

In the case of this clone: This CDR3 is also generated by other DNA sequences in the sample. V is TRBV18 and J is TRBJ2-1; no definite D call. V was trimmed by 2 bases and J by 6 bases, leaving 11 bases between them. This CDR3 comprises 14 residues. Germline V gene sequence: CDR1 KGHSH, CDR2 LQKENI. Here the CDR3 reads CASSPSRGLNEQFF. In nucleotides, the CDR3 is TGTGCCAGCTCACCAAGTAGAGGTCTCAATGAGCAGTTCTTC.